The 11 T cell receptor beta chains presented below share a single source sample, sequenced in a study of blood T cell repertoires in COVID-19. Produced via immunoSEQ multiplex PCR; TCRdb's table is partial and in-frame only. The data contain 200,000 to 250,000 clones, around 90% of them singletons. Sequencing was carried out using PBMCs or T cells enriched from blood (not recorded which). Receptors were obtained from a woman aged 50 to 65 with acute COVID-19.

This clone occurred once. The chain is built from TRBV18 and TRBJ2-5, with TRBD1 as a possible D gene (6 bases). Trimming stripped 7 bases from V and 0 bases from J, with 15 bases between. Germline V gene sequence: CDR1 KGHSH, CDR2 LQKENI. This CDR3 is built from 15 residues. CDR3: CASFTGTGNQETQYF. CDR3 DNA sequence: TGTGCCAGCTTCACCGGTACAGGGAACCAAGAGACCCAGTACTTC. Based on the CDR3 plus reference TRBV18 and TRBJ2-5, the full variable domain is NAGVMQNPRHLVRRRGQEARLRCSPMKGHSHVYWYRQLPEEGLKFMVYLQKENIIDESGMPKERFSAEFPKEGPSILRIQQVVRGDSAAYFCASFTGTGNQETQYFGPGTRLLVL.

This clone was detected only once. V and J are TRBV4-3 and TRBJ2-7, with D possibly TRBD2 on 6 matching bases. The length of the CDR3 is 15 residues. Trimming took 0 bases from V and 0 from J, leaving 9 bases between them. Germline lookup yields CDR1 LGHNA and CDR2 YSLEER. The CDR3 bases are TGCGCCAGCAGCCAAGATCAGGGAGGCTCCTACGAGCAGTACTTC. Protein: CASSQDQGGSYEQYF.

The rearrangement joins TRBV7-2 to TRBJ2-7, with D maybe TRBD2 (5 bases). The CDR3 has 12 residues. Germline V CDR1 and CDR2: SGHTA, FQGNSA. The germline V and J ends were trimmed by 2 bases and 10 bases, with 12 bases remaining between them. The DNA of the CDR3 is TGTGCCAGCAGCTTACGGCTAGCAGATCAGTACTTC. It encodes CASSLRLADQYF.

The J gene is TRBJ2-3, the V gene TRBV19, with 14 bases aligning to TRBD2. The CDR3 loop spans 18 amino acids. Germline V gene lookup returns CDR1 LNHDA and CDR2 SQIVND (reference sequence). The trim removed 6 bases at V and 6 bases at J, leaving 14 bases unmatched. The CDR3: CASSPKTGTSGRPDTQYF. The CDR3 DNA sequence: TGTGCCAGTAGCCCCAAGACCGGGACTAGCGGGAGACCGGATACGCAGTATTTT.

V is TRBV29-1 and J is TRBJ1-2; maybe TRBD1 (5 bases). The CDR3 has 11 amino acids. Trimming took off 7 bases at V and 4 bases at J, with 10 bases between the two ends. Germline CDR1 SQVTM, CDR2 ANQGSEA. For the CDR3, the DNA is TGCAGCGCTGACAGTTTCTATGGCTACACCTTC. Its translation: CSADSFYGYTF. The complete variable domain, with remaining parts taken from reference TRBV29-1 and TRBJ1-2, reads SAVISQKPSRDICQRGTSLTIQCQVDSQVTMMFWYRQQPGQSLTLIATANQGSEATYESGFVIDKFPISRPNLTFSTLTVSNMSPEDSSIYLCSADSFYGYTFGSGTRLTVV.

V is TRBV19 and J is TRBJ2-3; 10 bases match TRBD1. V lost 10 bases to trimming and J lost 4 bases; unmatched junction nucleotides: 8. The CDR3 is 14 amino acids. CDR1 LNHDA and CDR2 SQIVND come from the germline V gene (reference sequence). The CDR3 DNA reads TGTGCCACCACTGACAGGGGGCGGGCAGATACGCAGTATTTT. This sequence encodes CATTDRGRADTQYF.

The chain is built from TRBV6-2 or TRBV6-3 and TRBJ2-7; TRBD2 aligns across 7 bases. Germline CDR1 reads MNHEY; CDR2 reads SVGEGT. The length of the CDR3 is 13 residues. V was pared by 2 bases and J by 7 bases, with 5 bases of the junction left unmatched. CDR3 DNA: TGTGCCAGCAGTTACCTAGCGGAGGCAGAGCAGTACTTC. Its protein is CASSYLAEAEQYF.

The chain is built from TRBV7-8 and TRBJ1-1; 7 bases align to TRBD1. The V gene's germline CDR1 is SGHVS and CDR2 FQNEAQ. V lost 8 bases, J lost 0 bases, and 6 bases stayed unmatched. The CDR3 extends over 14 amino acids. This chain's CDR3 is CASSGDSMNTEAFF. The CDR3, as DNA: TGTGCCAGCTCGGGGGACAGTATGAACACTGAAGCTTTCTTT.

Notes on this clone: Germline is not matched at one junction end, which may reflect a read error. V is TRBV10-3 and J is TRBJ1-4, with 7 bases identical to TRBD1. Per germline, CDR1 ENHRY and CDR2 SYGVKD. CDR3 length: 10 residues. CDR3 DNA: TGTGCCATCAGTGAAGGGGGCCGAATTTTT. Its translation is CAISEGGRIF.

The chain employs TRBV6-5 and TRBJ1-1; TRBD1 agrees at 8 bases. This CDR3 has 12 amino acids. CDR1 and CDR2 (germline): MNHEY, SVGAGI. After removal of 6 bases from V and 4 bases from J, the junction contained 1 base not matched to a gene. CDR3 sequence reads: CASRTGGTEAFF. CDR3 sequence (DNA): TGTGCCAGCAGAACAGGGGGCACTGAAGCTTTCTTT.

This clone occurred a few times. The rearrangement uses TRBV6-6 and TRBJ2-7; 15 bases line up with TRBD2. The CDR3 contains 14 residues. Germline CDR1 and CDR2: MNHNY and SVGAGI (reference sequence). V was clipped by 3 bases and J by 13 bases; unmatched bases: 7. CDR3 sequence reads: CASSYPGTSGRRYF. Here the CDR3 DNA reads TGTGCCAGCAGTTATCCCGGGACTAGCGGGAGGCGTTACTTC.